One sample yielded the 29 T cell receptor beta chains listed below, sequenced in a study of cytomegalovirus exposure and HLA in healthy donors. The PCR ran on 60 Vbeta and 13 Jbeta primers. TCRdb's table, derived via immunoSEQ multiplex PCR, lists solely in-frame clones and lacks some. The sample includes about 130,000 clones, 70% to 80% of them seen just once. Sequencing was performed on PBMCs. These receptor sequences come from a woman aged 60-75 years in good health and CMV-seropositive.

The chain couples TRBV4-2 to TRBJ2-1, with D possibly TRBD2 on 5 matching bases. CDR1 is LGHNA and CDR2 is YNFKEQ in the germline V gene. The CDR3 spans 16 residues. The germline V and J ends were trimmed by 4 bases and 6 bases, with 19 bases remaining between them. The CDR3 region is CASSPSPGTGFNEQFF. The CDR3 DNA is TGTGCCAGCAGCCCCTCGCCGGGAACCGGCTTCAATGAGCAGTTCTTC.

This clone was counted a few times. V is TRBV11-3 and J is TRBJ1-1, with 9 bases fitting TRBD1. V shed 3 bases and J 0 bases; nucleotides not matched to a gene: 2. This CDR3 is 15 amino acids long. CDR1 SGHNT and CDR2 YENEEA come from the germline V gene. The CDR3 nucleotides are TGTGCCAGCAGCTTGGGGACAGGGATGAACACTGAAGCTTTCTTT. The encoded protein is CASSLGTGMNTEAFF.

This clone was counted only a few times. This sequence joins TRBV5-6 and TRBJ1-5; 7 positions agree with TRBD1. Germline V gene sequence: CDR1 SGHDT, CDR2 YYEEEE. The CDR3 loop spans 14 amino acids. J lost 7 bases, V lost 2 bases, and 6 bases had no gene match. In DNA, the CDR3 is TGTGCCAGCAGCTTAGTGGCAGGGGGACAGCCCCAGCATTTT. As protein: CASSLVAGGQPQHF.

V usage is TRBV11-2 and J usage is TRBJ2-7; D might be TRBD1 (6 bases). CDR3 length equals 14 residues. V was pared by 1 base and J by 4 bases, with 11 bases between. The germline CDR1 and CDR2 sequences are SGHAT and FQNNGV. In DNA form, the CDR3 reads TGTGCCAGCAGCTTAGGGCTACAGGGTTACGAGCAGTACTTC. Protein product: CASSLGLQGYEQYF.

The V gene is TRBV29-1, the J gene TRBJ1-1, with a possible D match to TRBD1 (5 bases). Germline CDR1 is SQVTM and CDR2 is ANQGSEA. Between the trimmed V and J ends, which lost 2 bases and 2 bases, there was a span of 9 bases. The CDR3 runs to 13 residues. The CDR3 is CSVESGSNTEAFF. In DNA, the CDR3 is TGCAGCGTTGAATCAGGGTCCAACACTGAAGCTTTCTTT.

This clone showed up just a few times. The CDR3 spells CAGRISGAPSSGANVLTF. The CDR3, as DNA: TGTGCCGGTCGGATATCAGGGGCGCCGAGCTCTGGGGCCAACGTCCTGACTTTC. V and J are TRBV2 and TRBJ2-6, with D perhaps matching TRBD1 (6 bases). Trimming removed 11 bases from V and 0 bases from J, with 23 bases in between. This CDR3 has 18 residues. Germline lookup yields CDR1 SNHLY and CDR2 FYNNEI.

V is TRBV9 and J is TRBJ2-4; 9 bases map to TRBD1. V lost 0 bases, J lost 6 bases, and 7 bases stayed unmatched. Germline loops: CDR1 SGDLS, CDR2 YYNGEE. There are 16 residues in the CDR3. The DNA for the CDR3 is TGTGCCAGCAGCGTAGGGCCCGCGGGACAGGGAAACATTCAGTACTTC. It is translated as CASSVGPAGQGNIQYF. Combining the CDR3 with reference TRBV9 and TRBJ2-4 gives the whole variable domain DSGVTQTPKHLITATGQRVTLRCSPRSGDLSVYWYQQSLDQGLQFLIQYYNGEERAKGNILERFSAQQFPDLHSELNLSSLELGDSALYFCASSVGPAGQGNIQYFGAGTRLSVL.

The chain recombines TRBV6-6 with TRBJ1-3; no clear D gene. Deletions cut 2 bases from V and 0 bases from J, with 11 bases between. The CDR3 length is 16 residues. Germline lookup yields CDR1 MNHNY and CDR2 SVGAGI (reference sequence). This CDR3 reads CASSYATVLSGNTIYF. CDR3 coding DNA: TGTGCCAGCAGTTACGCGACTGTCCTCTCTGGAAACACCATATATTTT.

V is TRBV4-2 and J is TRBJ2-3; the D gene is possibly TRBD2 (6 bases). In germline, CDR1 is LGHNA, CDR2 YNFKEQ. Trimming took 0 bases from V and 0 from J, leaving 13 bases between them. The CDR3 is 17 amino acids. CDR3 in amino acids: CASSQEPSGSSTDTQYF. CDR3 sequence (DNA): TGTGCCAGCAGCCAAGAGCCGAGCGGGTCTAGCACAGATACGCAGTATTTT.

The rearrangement uses TRBV19 and TRBJ2-1, with a possible D match to TRBD1 (6 bases). Trimming removed 7 bases from V and 5 bases from J, with 15 bases in between. The CDR3 is made up of 14 amino acids. Germline CDR1 LNHDA, CDR2 SQIVND (reference sequence). The CDR3, as DNA: TGTGCCAGTAACTTGGACAGAGAAAACAATGAGCAGTTCTTC. As protein: CASNLDRENNEQFF.

This chain joins TRBV5-1 and TRBJ1-3; D perhaps matches TRBD1 (5 bases). CDR1 is SGHRS and CDR2 is YFSETQ in the germline V gene. The CDR3 runs to 15 residues. Trimming pared 4 bases from V and 0 bases from J, leaving 11 bases between. The CDR3: CASSSGGSSGNTIYF. The CDR3 region has the DNA TGCGCCAGCAGCAGTGGGGGGAGCTCTGGAAACACCATATATTTT.

This chain joins TRBV19 and TRBJ2-5, with a weak D call TRBD1 (6 bases). With 2 bases removed from V and 4 bases from J, the gap between germline ends came to 14 bases. The CDR3 extends over 15 amino acids. The germline V gene encodes CDR1 LNHDA and CDR2 SQIVND (reference sequence). In DNA, the CDR3 is TGTGCCAGTAGTATACAAAGACAGGAGATAGAGACCCAGTACTTC. As protein: CASSIQRQEIETQYF.

J is TRBJ1-3 and V is TRBV7-6; 8 nucleotides align to TRBD1. Germline V gene data show CDR1 as SGHVS and CDR2 as FNYEAQ. Unmatched junction bases numbered 13, after V lost 5 bases and J lost 7 bases. This CDR3 spans 16 amino acids. CDR3 in DNA: TGTGCCAGCAGCCCTGGGTACAGGGGGAAGAGGAACACCATATATTTT. Protein sequence: CASSPGYRGKRNTIYF. Full variable domain (missing parts from reference TRBV7-6 and TRBJ1-3): GAGVSQSPRYKVTKRGQDVALRCDPISGHVSLYWYRQALGQGPEFLTYFNYEAQQDKSGLPNDRFSAERPEGSISTLTIQRTEQRDSAMYRCASSPGYRGKRNTIYFGEGSWLTVV.

The gene calls are TRBV18 and TRBJ2-5, with 8 nucleotides matching TRBD1. CDR1 and CDR2 from the germline V gene are KGHSH and LQKENI. This CDR3 region has 16 residues. V lost 2 bases, J lost 5 bases, and 10 bases stayed unmatched. Here the CDR3 DNA reads TGTGCCAGCTCACCATCCGGACAGGGCTTGGGGGAGACCCAGTACTTC. Protein sequence: CASSPSGQGLGETQYF. Full variable domain (outside the CDR3, taken from reference TRBV18 and TRBJ2-5): NAGVMQNPRHLVRRRGQEARLRCSPMKGHSHVYWYRQLPEEGLKFMVYLQKENIIDESGMPKERFSAEFPKEGPSILRIQQVVRGDSAAYFCASSPSGQGLGETQYFGPGTRLLVL.

This chain joins TRBV12-5 and TRBJ2-3; 8 bases are a match to TRBD2. The CDR3 covers 15 residues. Germline-derived CDR1 and CDR2 are LGHNT and FRNRAP. Trimming cost V 1 base and J 1 base; bases outside gene matches: 1. The CDR3 protein is CASGLEAGGTDTQYF. DNA for the CDR3: TGTGCTAGTGGTTTGGAAGCGGGGGGCACAGATACGCAGTATTTT.

V and J are TRBV19 and TRBJ1-5, with 7 positions matching TRBD1. The J segment lost 5 bases and the V segment lost 3 bases, leaving 10 bases of the junction unmatched. CDR1 and CDR2 from the germline V gene are LNHDA and SQIVND (reference sequence). The CDR3 runs to 16 residues. In nucleotides, the CDR3 is TGTGCCAGTAGTATTCCCCCCCGGCAGGGGGATCAGCCCCAGCATTTT. Its protein product is CASSIPPRQGDQPQHF.

V and J are TRBV4-1 and TRBJ2-5, with D possibly being TRBD2 (5 bases). The better agreement between TRBJ2-7 and the DNA end casts doubt on the J call. CDR3 length equals 13 residues. CDR1 and CDR2 (germline): MGHRA, YSYEKL. The CDR3 spells CASSQERVNEQYF. The DNA of the CDR3 is TGCGCCAGCAGCCAAGAGAGGGTGAACGAGCAGTACTTC.

The CDR3 sequence is CASSPLGGSGTEQYF. The CDR3 nucleotides are TGTGCCAGCAGCCCACTGGGGGGGTCTGGGACGGAGCAGTACTTC. V gene TRBV6-5 combines with J gene TRBJ2-7; TRBD2 matches 7 bases. CDR1 is MNHEY, CDR2 SVGAGI, per germline. Losses at the gene ends were 6 bases for V and 7 bases for J; bases not matched to a gene: 15. CDR3 length: 15 amino acids.

This clone has a single count. The chain links TRBV7-2 to TRBJ2-1, with D tentatively TRBD2 (5 bases). From germline, CDR1 is SGHTA and CDR2 FQGNSA. The CDR3 extends over 13 amino acids. V gave up 4 bases and J gave up 9 bases, with 13 bases separating them. The CDR3 loop is CASSYGISAEQFF. The CDR3 nucleotides are TGTGCCAGCAGCTATGGGATTAGCGCTGAGCAGTTCTTC.

The V call is TRBV19, the J call TRBJ2-7; possible D gene TRBD1, 6 bases. CDR3 length equals 16 residues. CDR1 is LNHDA, CDR2 SQIVND, per germline (reference sequence). V gave up 7 bases and J gave up 5 bases, with 24 bases separating them. CDR3 sequence reads: CASNKGWQGSRNEQYF. The CDR3 DNA reads TGTGCCAGTAACAAAGGATGGCAGGGGAGTAGGAACGAGCAGTACTTC.

This rearrangement joins TRBV27 to TRBJ2-7; a possible D gene is TRBD1 (6 bases). Looked up from germline, CDR1 is MNHEY and CDR2 is SMNVEV (reference sequence). V lost 5 bases and J lost 2, with 22 bases in between. The CDR3 has 17 residues. The CDR3 bases are TGTGCCAGCAGTGCTATAACAGGGAGCCTCTTTACCTACGAGCAGTACTTC. This codes for CASSAITGSLFTYEQYF.

This clone was counted between two and nine times. V gene TRBV11-1 combines with J gene TRBJ2-7, with TRBD2 as a possible D gene (5 bases). The V gene lost 1 base and the J gene lost 7 bases, with 8 bases spanning the gap. The CDR3 totals 12 residues. Germline assignment: CDR1 SGHAT and CDR2 FQDESV (reference sequence). In DNA, the CDR3 is TGTGCCAGCAGCTTAGGGACTGTGGAGCAGTACTTC. Encoded protein: CASSLGTVEQYF.

The rearrangement links TRBV28 to TRBJ1-3; 10 bases are a match to TRBD1. CDR3 size: 19 residues. Unmatched junction bases numbered 20, after V lost 8 bases and J lost 4 bases. The germline gives CDR1 MDHEN, CDR2 SYDVKM. CDR3 loop: CASLAVSGTGDSKGNTIYF. The CDR3 DNA follows: TGTGCCAGCCTAGCCGTCTCCGGGACAGGGGATAGTAAGGGAAACACCATATATTTT.

The chain couples TRBV18 to TRBJ2-7; D uncertain. The germline CDR1 and CDR2 sequences are KGHSH and LQKENI. V dropped 3 bases and J dropped 2 bases, with 11 bases sitting between them. This CDR3 is 14 amino acids long. The CDR3 DNA reads as TGTGCCAGCTCACCCGAAAGACTTACCTACGAGCAGTACTTC. The encoded protein is CASSPERLTYEQYF.

The chain employs TRBV4-1 and TRBJ2-2; the match to TRBD1 covers 7 bases. In germline, CDR1 is MGHRA, CDR2 YSYEKL. Germline trimming cut 0 bases from V and 4 bases from J; bases unmatched to any gene: 2. The CDR3 is 15 residues long. The CDR3 is CASSQEDRPTGELFF. DNA of the CDR3: TGCGCCAGCAGCCAAGAGGACAGGCCCACCGGGGAGCTGTTTTTT.

This chain joins TRBV9 and TRBJ1-6, with TRBD1 identical over 8 bases. Trimming removed 2 bases from V and 9 bases from J; junction bases left unmatched: 7. Per the germline V gene, CDR1 is SGDLS and CDR2 is YYNGEE. CDR3 length: 15 residues. DNA of the CDR3: TGTGCCAGCAGCGTTTCAGGGGGCCGGAGTTCACCCCTCCACTTT. This sequence encodes CASSVSGGRSSPLHF.

The chain carries TRBV27 and TRBJ1-6; TRBD1 might be the D (5 bases). The CDR3 runs 13 residues. The V end was cut by 5 bases, the J end by 13 bases, with 15 bases between. Germline V lookup: CDR1 MNHEY, CDR2 SMNVEV (reference sequence). The CDR3 region is CASSPDSLSPLHF. For the CDR3, the DNA is TGTGCCAGCAGTCCCGACAGTCTCTCGCCCCTCCACTTT.

This chain uses TRBV7-3 with TRBJ2-2; D ambiguous. The germline V gene has CDR1 SGHTA and CDR2 FQGTGA. CDR3 length: 12 residues. Trimming removed 5 bases at V and 7 bases at J, with 8 bases between. The CDR3 reads CASSQQIGELFF. CDR3 nucleotide sequence: TGTGCCAGCAGCCAACAGATCGGGGAGCTGTTTTTT.

The CDR3 reads CAGEGRSSGNTIYF. CDR3 nucleotide sequence: TGTGCCGGGGAGGGCAGAAGCTCTGGAAACACCATATATTTT. J is TRBJ1-3 and V is TRBV2, with no clear D. V lost 11 bases to trimming and J lost 0 bases, with 14 bases between them. CDR1 and CDR2 from the germline V gene are SNHLY and FYNNEI. The CDR3 has 14 residues.